This T cell receptor (beta chain) comes out of a study of T cells in Graves' hyperthyroidism and ophthalmopathy. The study's findings and limits: Progression to ophthalmopathy was predicted a median of roughly 6.6 months early.

Hyperthyroidism patients were newly diagnosed, had disease duration under 2 months, and were aged 18 to 65 years. Orbital computed tomography, thyroid ultrasound, serum thyroxine and TRAb, and clinical symptoms together informed the diagnoses. The CDR3 has 15 residues. V was trimmed by 8 bases and J by 1 base, leaving 18 bases between them. Looked up from germline, CDR1 is LNHNV and CDR2 is YYDKDF (reference sequence). As concerns this clonotype: Antigen: not known.

Amplification of TCR beta CDR3 regions used RNA as the template. First-round RT-PCR with HTBI primers amplified the TCR CDR3 region. TCRdb ran MiXCR on the multiplex PCR reads and lists one entry per CDR3 protein. This table holds 300,000 to 400,000 distinct CDR3 sequences, roughly 20% found once. This chain connects TRBV15 to TRBJ2-7; D might be TRBD2 (5 bases). This TCR came from a woman in her 50s with Graves' hyperthyroidism. Sequenced input: blood. CDR3 bases: TGTGCCACCCAACAAGACCTAGGCGGGTCCTACGAGCAGTACGTC. Its protein product is CATQQDLGGSYEQYV.